This record looks at one TCR beta chain sequence and its context. This specimen belongs to a study of blood T cell repertoires in COVID-19. Here immunoSEQ multiplex PCR was the method, and the copy in TCRdb shows in-frame clones only, minus some. The data show 200,000 to 300,000 clones, about nine tenths seen once. The sequence was obtained from a woman aged 40 to 55 with acute or convalescent COVID-19. Input material: peripheral blood.

This chain's CDR3 is CASSWGGISGNTIYF. The CDR3 region has the DNA TGCGCCAGCAGCTGGGGGGGTATCTCTGGAAACACCATATATTTT. This chain connects TRBV5-1 to TRBJ1-3; D perhaps matches TRBD1 (5 bases). The V gene's germline CDR1 is SGHRS and CDR2 YFSETQ. Trimming cost V 3 bases and J 0 bases, with 10 bases left between them. There are 15 residues in the CDR3.